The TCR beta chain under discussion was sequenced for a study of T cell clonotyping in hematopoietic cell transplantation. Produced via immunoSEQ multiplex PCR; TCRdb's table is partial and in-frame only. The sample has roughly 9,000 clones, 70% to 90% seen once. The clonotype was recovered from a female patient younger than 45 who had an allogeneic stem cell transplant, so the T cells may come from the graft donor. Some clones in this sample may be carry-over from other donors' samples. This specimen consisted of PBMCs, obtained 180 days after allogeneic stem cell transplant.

CDR3 DNA sequence: TGCGCCAGCAGCCCCGGGACTAGCGGGGGGGGGATAGATACGCAGTATTTT. It codes for CASSPGTSGGGIDTQYF. The chain combines TRBV5-1 with TRBJ2-3; 16 bases align to TRBD2. Germline V gene lookup returns CDR1 SGHRS and CDR2 YFSETQ. Trimming at V came to 4 bases and at J to 5 bases, leaving 7 bases not matched to a gene. This CDR3 is built from 17 residues. The whole variable domain, filled in from reference TRBV5-1 and TRBJ2-3, reads KAGVTQTPRYLIKTRGQQVTLSCSPISGHRSVSWYQQTPGQGLQFLFEYFSETQRNKGNFPGRFSGRQFSNSRSEMNVSTLELGDSALYLCASSPGTSGGGIDTQYFGPGTRLTVL.